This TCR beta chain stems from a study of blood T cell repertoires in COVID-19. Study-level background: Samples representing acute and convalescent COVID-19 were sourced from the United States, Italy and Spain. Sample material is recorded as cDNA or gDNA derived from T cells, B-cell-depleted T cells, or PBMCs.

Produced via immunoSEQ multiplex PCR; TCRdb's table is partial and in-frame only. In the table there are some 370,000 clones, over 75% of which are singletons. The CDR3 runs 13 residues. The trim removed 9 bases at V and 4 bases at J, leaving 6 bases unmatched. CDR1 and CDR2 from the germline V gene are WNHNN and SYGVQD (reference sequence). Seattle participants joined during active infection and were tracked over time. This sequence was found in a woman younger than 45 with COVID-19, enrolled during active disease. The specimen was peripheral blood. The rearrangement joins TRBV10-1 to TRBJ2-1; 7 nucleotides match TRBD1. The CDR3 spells CASSGQNYNEQFF. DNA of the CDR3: TGCGCCAGTTCGGGACAGAATTACAATGAGCAGTTCTTC.